These 29 T cell receptor beta chains came from one sample sequenced in a study of CD8 T cells in Susac syndrome. Reverse transcription of roughly 0.5 to 1 ug RNA was carried out with random hexamers. One entry per CDR3 protein, called by TCRdb with MiXCR from the immunoSEQ multiplex PCR reads. The table lists under 250,000 distinct CDR3 sequences, about 94% of them singletons. Source material: CD4+ T cells from PBMCs. The receptors were sampled from a human donor with Susac syndrome.

V is TRBV14 and J is TRBJ2-3; 7 positions match TRBD1. V lost 2 bases, J lost 0 bases, and 2 bases stayed unmatched. The CDR3 runs 15 residues. CDR1 and CDR2 from the germline V gene are SGHDN and FVKESK. The CDR3: CASSQTGASTDTQYF. CDR3 DNA: TGTGCCAGCAGCCAAACAGGGGCTAGCACAGATACGCAGTATTTT. Based on the CDR3 plus reference TRBV14 and TRBJ2-3, the full variable domain is EAGVTQFPSHSVIEKGQTVTLRCDPISGHDNLYWYRRVMGKEIKFLLHFVKESKQDESGMPNNRFLAERTGGTYSTLKVQPAELEDSGVYFCASSQTGASTDTQYFGPGTRLTVL.

The chain combines TRBV30 with TRBJ1-5; weak D call: TRBD1 (6 bases). Per germline, CDR1 GTSNPN and CDR2 SVGIG (reference sequence). V was cut by 5 bases and J by 1 base, with 6 bases left in between. This CDR3 spans 12 amino acids. The CDR3 DNA reads as TGTGCCTGGGGACAGAGCAATCAGCCCCAGCATTTT. Residues: CAWGQSNQPQHF. Full variable domain (rest looked up from reference TRBV30 and TRBJ1-5): SQTIHQWPATLVQPVGSPLSLECTVEGTSNPNLYWYRQAAGRGLQLLFYSVGIGQISSEVPQNLSASRPQDRQFILSSKKLLLSDSGFYLCAWGQSNQPQHFGDGTRLSIL.

The J gene is TRBJ1-2, the V gene TRBV6-5; 9 bases line up with TRBD1. V dropped 7 bases and J dropped 4; count of bases not matched to a gene: 7. CDR1 and CDR2 (germline): MNHEY, SVGAGI. This CDR3 is 14 amino acids long. The CDR3 sequence is CASTRQGGTYGYTF. The CDR3 region has the DNA TGTGCCAGCACCAGACAGGGGGGAACCTATGGCTACACCTTC.

This chain links TRBV20-1 with TRBJ2-1, with 12 bases lining up with TRBD2. Losses at the gene ends were 6 bases for V and 3 bases for J; bases not matched to a gene: 3. From germline, CDR1 is DFQATT and CDR2 SNEGSKA (reference sequence). CDR3 size: 14 residues. The CDR3 region has the DNA TGCAGTGCCGGACTAGCGGGGTTCTACAATGAGCAGTTCTTC. This sequence encodes CSAGLAGFYNEQFF.

The J gene is TRBJ2-1, the V gene TRBV20-1; 12 bases line up with TRBD2. The V segment lost 3 bases and the J segment 7 bases; nucleotides outside the gene matches: 7. Germline V CDR1 and CDR2: DFQATT, SNEGSKA (reference sequence). This CDR3 has 15 residues. The CDR3 bases are TGCAGTGCTAGTCCTTCTAGCGGGGGGGCAAATGAGCAGTTCTTC. The encoded protein is CSASPSSGGANEQFF.

This rearrangement joins TRBV29-1 to TRBJ2-3; D tentatively fits TRBD1 or TRBD2 (6 bases each). This CDR3 contains 16 residues. Germline values: CDR1 SQVTM, CDR2 ANQGSEA. Trimming took off 3 bases at V and 5 bases at J, with 21 bases between the two ends. The CDR3 DNA reads as TGCAGCGTTGACTCCTTGAGGGGGGAAGGGGAAGATACGCAGTATTTT. Residues: CSVDSLRGEGEDTQYF.

V gene TRBV6-6 combines with J gene TRBJ1-3; D unresolved. Germline CDR1 MNHNY, CDR2 SVGAGI (reference sequence). The germline V and J ends were trimmed by 0 bases and 0 bases, with 9 bases remaining between them. This CDR3 is built from 16 residues. CDR3 residues: CASSYSEGSSGNTIYF. The CDR3 nucleotides read TGTGCCAGCAGTTACTCAGAAGGGAGCTCTGGAAACACCATATATTTT.

The chain recombines TRBV20-1 with TRBJ1-1, with a weak D call TRBD1 (6 bases). CDR1 is DFQATT, CDR2 SNEGSKA, per germline (reference sequence). There are 14 residues in the CDR3. The V gene lost 4 bases and the J gene lost 3 bases, with 15 bases spanning the gap. Here the CDR3 DNA reads TGCAGTGCTAAAGAGCGGGGGGCGGACACTGAAGCTTTCTTT. Amino acid sequence: CSAKERGADTEAFF.

CDR3 region: CASSIGSGWGEAFF. Written as DNA, the CDR3 is TGTGCCAGTAGTATTGGTTCAGGCTGGGGTGAAGCTTTCTTT. The chain couples TRBV19 to TRBJ1-1; no firm D call. The CDR3 sequence is 14 residues long. With 3 bases removed from V and 7 bases from J, the gap between germline ends came to 15 bases. In germline, CDR1 is LNHDA, CDR2 SQIVND (reference sequence).

The chain joins TRBV10-3 to TRBJ2-7, with D perhaps matching TRBD1 or TRBD2 (7 bases each). The CDR3 runs to 12 residues. Germline CDR1 is ENHRY and CDR2 is SYGVKD. Trimming took 10 bases from V and 3 from J, leaving 13 bases between them. The DNA for the CDR3 is TGTGCCACCAGCGGGACAGACTACGAGCAGTACTTC. Translation: CATSGTDYEQYF.

The chain has TRBV20-1 and TRBJ2-7, with 10 nucleotides matching TRBD2. The germline gives CDR1 DFQATT, CDR2 SNEGSKA (reference sequence). The CDR3 extends over 14 amino acids. With 5 bases clipped from V and 2 bases from J, the junction kept 6 bases outside the gene matches. The CDR3 loop is CSAATSGGAYEQYF. DNA of the CDR3: TGCAGTGCTGCTACGAGCGGGGGGGCCTACGAGCAGTACTTC.

This clonotype was recorded once. V is TRBV25-1 and J is TRBJ2-3, with D perhaps matching TRBD1 (7 bases). The CDR3 is 14 amino acids. The ends were cut back, 6 bases at V and 6 bases at J, with 16 bases in the middle. From germline, CDR1 is MGHDK and CDR2 SYGVNS. The DNA for the CDR3 is TGTGCCAGCAGAAGTATGGAGGGGGCGGATACGCAGTATTTT. Protein product: CASRSMEGADTQYF.

The rearrangement links TRBV28 to TRBJ2-7, with D perhaps matching TRBD1 (5 bases). Germline assignment: CDR1 MDHEN and CDR2 SYDVKM. V lost 4 bases and J 4 bases, leaving 8 bases between the germline ends. The CDR3 is 12 residues long. The CDR3 here is CASSSTAYEQYF. The CDR3, as DNA: TGTGCCAGCAGTTCGACAGCTTACGAGCAGTACTTC.

This chain uses TRBV30 with TRBJ2-2; D not resolved. This CDR3 has 14 amino acids. CDR1 and CDR2 (germline): GTSNPN, SVGIG (reference sequence). V gave up 2 bases and J gave up 0 bases, with 7 bases separating them. CDR3 nucleotide sequence: TGTGCCTGGAGTAAGAGGTCGAACACCGGGGAGCTGTTTTTT. Amino acid sequence: CAWSKRSNTGELFF.

The chain employs TRBV29-1 and TRBJ2-2, with a tentative D call TRBD2 (6 bases). This CDR3 contains 14 residues. The germline V gene encodes CDR1 SQVTM and CDR2 ANQGSEA. With 6 bases removed from V and 2 bases from J, the gap between germline ends came to 13 bases. CDR3 sequence: CSVTREENTGELFF. The CDR3 DNA sequence: TGCAGCGTAACCAGGGAGGAAAACACCGGGGAGCTGTTTTTT.

The sample holds one count of this clonotype. The chain is built from TRBV9 and TRBJ1-6; perhaps TRBD1 as D (5 bases). The CDR3 consists of 14 residues. The V gene lost 3 bases and the J gene lost 9 bases, with 13 bases spanning the gap. Germline CDR1 SGDLS, CDR2 YYNGEE. CDR3 region: CASSAGGGTSPLHF. The CDR3 DNA is TGTGCCAGCAGCGCGGGGGGAGGAACTTCACCCCTCCACTTT.

V is TRBV9 and J is TRBJ2-2; no clear D gene. The V and J ends lost 4 bases and 5 bases respectively, with 9 bases between them. Germline loops: CDR1 SGDLS, CDR2 YYNGEE. CDR3 length: 13 residues. The CDR3: CASSIPGTGELFF. The DNA for the CDR3 is TGTGCCAGCAGCATACCCGGAACCGGGGAGCTGTTTTTT.

The chain joins TRBV12-3 or TRBV12-4 to TRBJ2-5; D may correspond to TRBD1 or TRBD2 (6 bases each). The CDR3 extends over 13 amino acids. The V gene lost 3 bases and the J gene lost 5 bases, with 10 bases spanning the gap. The CDR3 DNA reads TGTGCCAGCAGTTTCAGGGGAGGCGAGACCCAGTACTTC. This translates into CASSFRGGETQYF.

V gene TRBV5-4 combines with J gene TRBJ2-5; weak D call: TRBD1 (5 bases). CDR3 length: 15 amino acids. Germline-derived CDR1 and CDR2 are SGHNT and YYREEE (reference sequence). Between the trimmed V and J ends, which lost 4 bases and 3 bases, there was a span of 16 bases. The CDR3 sequence is CASSPSGFVEETQYF. CDR3 DNA: TGTGCCAGCAGCCCGTCAGGGTTTGTAGAAGAGACCCAGTACTTC.

V gene TRBV2 combines with J gene TRBJ1-1; no definite D call. Germline loops: CDR1 SNHLY, CDR2 FYNNEI. The V gene lost 3 bases and the J gene lost 5 bases, with 7 bases spanning the gap. The CDR3 extends over 12 amino acids. CDR3 nucleotides: TGTGCCAGCAGTGATCTGGGGACTGAAGCTTTCTTT. Translation gives CASSDLGTEAFF. Looking up the rest from reference TRBV2 and TRBJ1-1 gives the full variable domain: EPEVTQTPSHQVTQMGQEVILRCVPISNHLYFYWYRQILGQKVEFLVSFYNNEISEKSEIFDDQFSVERPDGSNFTLKIRSTKLEDSAMYFCASSDLGTEAFFGQGTRLTVV.

The chain combines TRBV9 with TRBJ1-5; D ambiguous. V was clipped by 3 bases and J by 3 bases, with 10 bases between them. Germline V CDR1 and CDR2: SGDLS, YYNGEE. This CDR3 has 14 residues. The CDR3 bases are TGTGCCAGCAGCGCCGCAGGCTTCAATCAGCCCCAGCATTTT. Amino acid sequence: CASSAAGFNQPQHF.

The chain recombines TRBV6-2 or TRBV6-3 with TRBJ1-2; D gene unclear. The V gene lost 4 bases and the J gene lost 2 bases, with 8 bases spanning the gap. The CDR3 has 13 amino acids. Per germline, CDR1 MNHEY and CDR2 SVGEGT. CDR3 protein: CASSFLVNYGYTF. CDR3 in DNA: TGTGCCAGCAGTTTCCTGGTGAACTATGGCTACACCTTC.

J is TRBJ2-5 and V is TRBV20-1, with TRBD2 matching over 12 bases. J gave up 5 bases and V 6 bases, and 7 bases lay outside the gene matches. The CDR3 is 14 residues long. Germline lookup yields CDR1 DFQATT and CDR2 SNEGSKA (reference sequence). CDR3 DNA sequence: TGCAGTGCGCCCGGACTAGCGGGGATGGAGACCCAGTACTTC. It codes for CSAPGLAGMETQYF.

This chain links TRBV20-1 with TRBJ2-5; D is unclear. Germline CDR1 reads DFQATT; CDR2 reads SNEGSKA (reference sequence). Trimming took 1 base from V and 2 from J, leaving 5 bases between them. The CDR3 spans 12 residues. CDR3 nucleotides: TGCAGTGCTAGAGTAACTCAAGAGACCCAGTACTTC. Translating it yields CSARVTQETQYF.

J is TRBJ1-6 and V is TRBV19, with D uncertain. The CDR3 has 13 residues. Germline-derived CDR1 and CDR2 are LNHDA and SQIVND (reference sequence). V was shortened by 1 base and J by 14 bases, with 12 bases between the two germline ends. The CDR3 DNA reads as TGTGCCAGTAGTATAGCGGCCCGGGAAGCCCTCCACTTT. It is translated as CASSIAAREALHF.

This chain links TRBV6-2 or TRBV6-3 with TRBJ1-5; tentatively, D is TRBD1 (5 bases). V lost 7 bases, J lost 7 bases, and 11 bases lay in between. This CDR3 is built from 12 residues. Germline CDR1 is MNHEY and CDR2 is SVGEGT. In DNA, the CDR3 is TGTGCCAGCAATGGGGCTGGGCAGCCCCAGCATTTT. Translated: CASNGAGQPQHF.

The chain has TRBV13 and TRBJ2-5; 7 nucleotides agree with TRBD2. This CDR3 spans 14 amino acids. Germline assignment: CDR1 PRHDT and CDR2 FYEKMQ (reference sequence). Trimming removed 4 bases from V and 4 bases from J; junction bases left unmatched: 6. The CDR3 spells CASSYLREGETQYF. CDR3 DNA: TGTGCCAGCAGCTACCTGAGGGAGGGAGAGACCCAGTACTTC. The full variable domain, completed using reference TRBV13 and TRBJ2-5, is AAGVIQSPRHLIKEKRETATLKCYPIPRHDTVYWYQQGPGQDPQFLISFYEKMQSDKGSIPDRFSAQQFSDYHSELNMSSLELGDSALYFCASSYLREGETQYFGPGTRLLVL.

The V and J genes are TRBV6-5 and TRBJ2-1; tentative D call: TRBD2 (5 bases). The CDR3 covers 17 residues. V lost 2 bases and J 2 bases, leaving 16 bases between the germline ends. Germline lookup yields CDR1 MNHEY and CDR2 SVGAGI. DNA for the CDR3: TGTGCCAGCAGTTACACAAGTATCCCCGGGGCCTACAATGAGCAGTTCTTC. This translates into CASSYTSIPGAYNEQFF.

The DNA of the CDR3 is TGTGCCAGCAGTCCCCGATGGAGCCAAGAGACCCAGTACTTC. Encoded protein: CASSPRWSQETQYF. The V call is TRBV12-3 or TRBV12-4, the J call TRBJ2-5; D unresolved. V lost 5 bases to trimming and J lost 1 base, with 11 bases between them. The CDR3 sequence is 14 residues long.